The 30 T cell receptor beta chains presented below share a single source sample, sequenced in a study of blood T cells in healthy people across ages. Through a sample-barcoded 5' primer and a J-beta primer mix, a second PCR was run for roughly 6 to 12 cycles. TCRdb redid the calling of the 5' RACE reads with MiXCR, one entry per CDR3 protein. The table records about 1.8 million distinct CDR3 sequences, about 50% of them present only once. Sequences were obtained from blood. These receptors came from a woman in her 40s in good health.

The count of this clonotype is one. The chain carries TRBV6-2 or TRBV6-3 and TRBJ2-5; TRBD2 agrees at 10 bases. This CDR3 contains 18 residues. V shed 6 bases and J 7 bases; nucleotides not matched to a gene: 20. From germline, CDR1 is MNHEY and CDR2 SVGEGT. In nucleotides, the CDR3 is TGTGCCAGCAGACCCCCTAGCGGGAGTAGAAGCGGTCTCGGGACCCAGTACTTC. Amino acid sequence: CASRPPSGSRSGLGTQYF.

The chain is built from TRBV10-3 and TRBJ1-2; D is possibly TRBD1 (5 bases). Germline loops: CDR1 ENHRY, CDR2 SYGVKD. V lost 8 bases and J lost 2, with 12 bases in between. The CDR3 extends over 13 amino acids. CDR3 nucleotide sequence: TGTGCCATCGCCCCCGGGGCCAACTATGGCTACACCTTC. It yields the protein CAIAPGANYGYTF.

This sequence joins TRBV9 and TRBJ2-3; TRBD1 aligns across 9 bases. The CDR3 has 14 amino acids. V was clipped by 4 bases and J by 5 bases; unmatched bases: 5. CDR1 and CDR2 (germline): SGDLS, YYNGEE. For the CDR3, the DNA is TGTGCCAGCAGCCCCCGACAGGGGGTAGATACGCAGTATTTT. Its protein is CASSPRQGVDTQYF.

This clonotype was seen only once. The rearrangement links TRBV7-2 to TRBJ2-1; D gene unclear. CDR1 and CDR2 (germline): SGHTA, FQGNSA. CDR3 size: 11 residues. The germline V and J ends were trimmed by 3 bases and 9 bases, with 6 bases remaining between them. This chain's CDR3 is CTSSFYTEQFF. The CDR3 bases are TGTACCAGCAGCTTTTATACTGAGCAGTTCTTC.

The gene calls are TRBV14 and TRBJ2-2; D is perhaps TRBD1 (6 bases). The CDR3 is made up of 17 amino acids. Trimming left V 0 bases short and J 1 base short, with 12 bases between. CDR1 is SGHDN and CDR2 is FVKESK in the germline V gene. The CDR3 DNA follows: TGTGCCAGCAGCCAAGATTGGGGGCCTCTGAACACCGGGGAGCTGTTTTTT. Its protein product is CASSQDWGPLNTGELFF.

This chain's CDR3 is CASSATGGMDTQYF. CDR3 DNA: TGTGCCAGCAGCGCCACAGGGGGCATGGATACGCAGTATTTT. This rearrangement joins TRBV11-2 to TRBJ2-3; TRBD1 matches at 9 bases. CDR3 size: 14 residues. Germline V gene lookup returns CDR1 SGHAT and CDR2 FQNNGV. The junction had 6 bases not matched to a gene; V was cut back by 5 bases and J by 6 bases. Looking up the rest from reference TRBV11-2 and TRBJ2-3 gives the full variable domain: EAGVAQSPRYKIIEKRQSVAFWCNPISGHATLYWYQQILGQGPKLLIQFQNNGVVDDSQLPKDRFSAERLKGVDSTLKIQPAKLEDSAVYLCASSATGGMDTQYFGPGTRLTVL.

This clonotype was seen a handful of times. The rearrangement uses TRBV15 and TRBJ2-3; TRBD2 matches 14 bases. Germline V gene data show CDR1 as LNHNV and CDR2 as YYDKDF (reference sequence). This CDR3 is built from 20 residues. Trimming cost V 3 bases and J 7 bases; bases outside gene matches: 18. The CDR3 nucleotides are TGTGCCACCAGCAGGACTATGGGACTAGCGGGGGCCCTACCACAGAATACGCAGTATTTT. Translation: CATSRTMGLAGALPQNTQYF.

This rearrangement joins TRBV4-2 to TRBJ2-1; D is possibly TRBD2 (6 bases). V was trimmed by 0 bases and J by 7 bases, leaving 13 bases between them. The CDR3 extends over 15 amino acids. Germline-derived CDR1 and CDR2 are LGHNA and YNFKEQ. CDR3 DNA sequence: TGTGCCAGCAGCCAAGACGGCGGGGCGGGAAATGAGCAGTTCTTC. Its protein product is CASSQDGGAGNEQFF.

The gene calls are TRBV7-2 and TRBJ2-7; D gene uncertain. Germline V gene lookup returns CDR1 SGHTA and CDR2 FQGNSA. Trimming took 1 base from V and 0 from J, leaving 7 bases between them. The CDR3 is 14 residues long. The CDR3 spells CASSLDSNSYEQYF. The CDR3 coding sequence is TGTGCCAGCAGCTTAGACAGCAACTCCTACGAGCAGTACTTC.

This sequence joins TRBV6-1 and TRBJ2-3; 12 bases match TRBD1. Germline lookup yields CDR1 MNHNS and CDR2 SASEGT. Trimming at V came to 5 bases and at J to 6 bases, leaving 12 bases not matched to a gene. This CDR3 comprises 17 residues. CDR3 residues: CASSHQGQGARRDTQYF. For the CDR3, the DNA is TGTGCCAGCAGTCATCAGGGACAGGGGGCGCGTCGGGATACGCAGTATTTT.

The V and J genes are TRBV4-2 and TRBJ1-6, with 12 bases identical to TRBD1. Germline V lookup: CDR1 LGHNA, CDR2 YNFKEQ. There are 14 residues in the CDR3. With 5 bases clipped from V and 9 bases from J, the junction kept 2 bases outside the gene matches. The CDR3 nucleotides are TGTGCCAGCAGCGCGGGACAGGGGGCTTCACCCCTCCACTTT. It is translated as CASSAGQGASPLHF.

This chain links TRBV28 with TRBJ1-4; no reliable D call. The CDR3 covers 15 residues. Trimming stripped 5 bases from V and 0 bases from J, with 10 bases between. The germline V gene encodes CDR1 MDHEN and CDR2 SYDVKM. CDR3 in amino acids: CASSEEGATNEKLFF. CDR3 DNA sequence: TGTGCCAGCAGTGAGGAGGGTGCAACTAATGAAAAACTGTTTTTT.

The chain links TRBV6-2 or TRBV6-3 to TRBJ2-7; D unclear. V lost 6 bases to trimming and J lost 1 base, with 13 bases between them. The length of the CDR3 is 14 residues. Germline V gene sequence: CDR1 MNHEY, CDR2 SVGEGT. The CDR3 spells CASSRRQDSYEQYF. Here the CDR3 DNA reads TGTGCCAGCAGCCGGCGGCAGGATTCCTACGAGCAGTACTTC.

This clonotype appeared a few times. The V and J genes are TRBV25-1 and TRBJ2-7, with 8 bases that match TRBD1. Losses at the gene ends were 7 bases for V and 1 base for J; bases not matched to a gene: 9. The germline gives CDR1 MGHDK, CDR2 SYGVNS. The CDR3 loop spans 15 amino acids. CDR3 in amino acids: CASNPLDRGSYEQYF. The CDR3, as DNA: TGTGCCAGCAACCCCCTTGACAGGGGTTCCTACGAGCAGTACTTC.

The chain carries TRBV28 and TRBJ1-2; D is ambiguous. V shed 3 bases and J shed 5 bases, with 7 bases lying between them. This CDR3 comprises 12 residues. In germline, CDR1 is MDHEN, CDR2 SYDVKM. The CDR3 region has the DNA TGTGCCAGCAGTTTCTACGAGTATGGCTACACCTTC. Its protein product is CASSFYEYGYTF.

The V gene is TRBV20-1, the J gene TRBJ2-3; TRBD2 is a possible D gene (5 bases). This CDR3 has 15 amino acids. The germline CDR1 and CDR2 sequences are DFQATT and SNEGSKA (reference sequence). V was trimmed by 2 bases and J by 5 bases, leaving 17 bases between them. The CDR3 spells CSARSPGSWGDTQYF. Written as DNA, the CDR3 is TGCAGTGCTAGATCCCCGGGGTCTTGGGGAGATACGCAGTATTTT.

This clonotype turned up a few times. This chain uses TRBV5-1 with TRBJ2-1; the match to TRBD2 covers 9 bases. With V trimmed by 3 bases and J by 5 bases, 15 bases remained unmatched. Germline V lookup: CDR1 SGHRS, CDR2 YFSETQ. The CDR3 runs 18 residues. This chain's CDR3 is CASSYAMTKAGGDNEQFF. The CDR3 bases are TGCGCCAGCAGCTACGCGATGACTAAAGCGGGGGGCGACAATGAGCAGTTCTTC.

The chain links TRBV7-2 to TRBJ2-1; tentatively, D is TRBD1 or TRBD2 (5 bases each). The CDR3 runs to 14 residues. V was cut by 5 bases and J by 6 bases, with 14 bases left in between. Germline assignment: CDR1 SGHTA and CDR2 FQGNSA. The CDR3 loop is CASSRTQGANEQFF. DNA for the CDR3: TGTGCCAGCAGCCGGACCCAGGGAGCCAATGAGCAGTTCTTC.

This clonotype has a handful of counts. The chain is built from TRBV7-9 and TRBJ2-6, with TRBD2 identical over 8 bases. CDR3 length: 14 residues. V lost 8 bases and J lost 2; bases outside the gene matches: 2. Germline V gene sequence: CDR1 SEHNR, CDR2 FQNEAQ (reference sequence). CDR3 protein: CASLRGAGANVLTF. In nucleotides, the CDR3 is TGTGCCAGCCTGCGGGGGGCTGGGGCCAACGTCCTGACTTTC. Filled out from reference TRBV7-9 and TRBJ2-6, the complete variable domain reads DTGVSQNPRHKITKRGQNVTFRCDPISEHNRLYWYRQTLGQGPEFLTYFQNEAQLEKSRLLSDRFSAERPKGSFSTLEIQRTEQGDSAMYLCASLRGAGANVLTFGAGSRLTVL.

J is TRBJ2-5 and V is TRBV4-1, with D possibly being TRBD1 (5 bases). Germline CDR1 and CDR2: MGHRA and YSYEKL. Trimming took off 0 bases at V and 1 base at J, with 12 bases between the two ends. The CDR3 is 16 residues long. The CDR3 nucleotides read TGCGCCAGCAGCCAAGAAAGGGGCACGATCCAAGAGACCCAGTACTTC. Its translation: CASSQERGTIQETQYF.

This rearrangement joins TRBV29-1 to TRBJ2-1; 9 bases match TRBD2. The V gene end was trimmed by 7 bases and the J gene end by 8 bases; junction bases not matched to a gene: 21. Germline assignment: CDR1 SQVTM and CDR2 ANQGSEA. The CDR3 runs to 17 residues. The CDR3 DNA follows: TGCAGCGATACTGTTCCAAGCGGGGGGCCTCAAAGGGATGAGCAGTTCTTC. As protein: CSDTVPSGGPQRDEQFF.

The chain combines TRBV20-1 with TRBJ1-5; 8 bases are shared with TRBD1. J gave up 6 bases and V 6 bases, and 13 bases lay outside the gene matches. This CDR3 comprises 15 residues. CDR1 and CDR2 from the germline V gene are DFQATT and SNEGSKA (reference sequence). The CDR3 nucleotides are TGCAGTGCCCTACCGGGACAGGCATTGCGTCAGCCCCAGCATTTT. It codes for CSALPGQALRQPQHF.

This clonotype was picked up many times. The chain recombines TRBV29-1 with TRBJ2-6; 9 nucleotides agree with TRBD1. There are 15 residues in the CDR3. Trimming removed 4 bases from V and 12 bases from J; junction bases left unmatched: 13. Germline loops: CDR1 SQVTM, CDR2 ANQGSEA. The CDR3 DNA reads TGCAGCGTTGGTCACTTTAGGACAGGGGACGGCGTCCTGACTTTC. Its protein product is CSVGHFRTGDGVLTF.

This chain uses TRBV15 with TRBJ1-5; possible D gene TRBD1, 6 bases. The CDR3 is made up of 17 amino acids. From germline, CDR1 is LNHNV and CDR2 YYDKDF (reference sequence). The ends were cut back, 0 bases at V and 2 bases at J, with 14 bases in the middle. The CDR3 DNA sequence: TGTGCCACCAGCAGAGAGGGCGGGGGGCCTGGCAATCAGCCCCAGCATTTT. Its protein product is CATSREGGGPGNQPQHF.

This clonotype occurred a few times. The chain uses TRBV20-1 and TRBJ1-1; a weak D match, TRBD1 (6 bases). The germline V gene has CDR1 DFQATT and CDR2 SNEGSKA (reference sequence). The CDR3 totals 14 residues. Trimming removed 7 bases from V and 0 bases from J, with 15 bases in between. DNA of the CDR3: TGCAGTGTATGCACAGGGTCCATGAACACTGAAGCTTTCTTT. It yields the protein CSVCTGSMNTEAFF.

This clonotype was seen a few times. The V call is TRBV6-2 or TRBV6-3, the J call TRBJ2-1; 9 positions match TRBD2. This CDR3 is 16 amino acids long. CDR1 is MNHEY, CDR2 SVGEGT, per germline. With V trimmed by 0 bases and J by 8 bases, 8 bases remained unmatched. The CDR3 DNA follows: TGTGCCAGCAGTTACTCGTCTCGCGGGGGGGCAGATGAGCAGTTCTTC. Its protein product is CASSYSSRGGADEQFF.

The chain employs TRBV21-1 and TRBJ2-7; the table's D call, TRBD2, has no DNA check behind it. TRBV21-1 is deemed a pseudogene. The length of the CDR3 is 19 residues. CDR3: CASSVHLTGTPYLSHEQYF. Written as DNA, the CDR3 is TGTGCCAGCAGCGTGCATCTTACCGGGACTCCCTACCTTTCCCACGAGCAGTACTTC.

About this clonotype: One junction end disagrees with the germline gene, perhaps due to a read error. This chain links TRBV28 with TRBJ2-7; a possible D gene is TRBD1 (5 bases). Germline V gives CDR1 MDHEN, CDR2 SYDVKM. This CDR3 region has 14 residues. The CDR3 loop reads CTSSPGDRGYEQYF. Here the CDR3 DNA reads TGTACCAGCAGCCCTGGGGATAGGGGCTACGAGCAGTACTTC.

This chain connects TRBV20-1 to TRBJ2-7; 9 bases map to TRBD1. This CDR3 has 16 residues. CDR1 DFQATT and CDR2 SNEGSKA come from the germline V gene (reference sequence). J gave up 0 bases and V 6 bases, and 12 bases lay outside the gene matches. The CDR3 sequence: CSANTPTGGFSYEQYF. CDR3 DNA sequence: TGCAGTGCCAACACACCGACAGGGGGATTCTCCTACGAGCAGTACTTC.

The chain employs TRBV27 and TRBJ1-5; TRBD1 matches 10 bases. CDR1 is MNHEY, CDR2 SMNVEV, per germline (reference sequence). Trimming took 5 bases from V and 3 from J; bases not matched to a gene: 4. The CDR3 sequence is 15 residues long. CDR3 residues: CASSRQGAVNQPQHF. CDR3 in DNA: TGTGCCAGCAGTAGACAGGGGGCCGTCAATCAGCCCCAGCATTTT.